This note documents a single T cell receptor (beta chain) sequence. The data were obtained in a study of T cell changes during pregnancy in multiple sclerosis. Germline V gives CDR1 PRHDT, CDR2 FYEKMQ (reference sequence). The CDR3 runs 18 residues. J lost 2 bases, V lost 0 bases, and 9 bases had no gene match. Measured with immunoSEQ multiplex PCR; TCRdb has only the in-frame clones, and not every one. The sample holds about 39,000 clones, approximately 94% seen once. The origin of this receptor is a female donor with multiple sclerosis, enrolled in a pregnancy study. The gene calls are TRBV13 and TRBJ2-3, with 9 positions matching TRBD2. Sequencing used CD4+ T cells from peripheral blood mononuclear cells, obtained after pregnancy. DNA of the CDR3: TGTGCCAGCAGCTTAGGCTCGCCGGGACTAGCCCTCACAGATACGCAGTATTTT. This sequence encodes CASSLGSPGLALTDTQYF.